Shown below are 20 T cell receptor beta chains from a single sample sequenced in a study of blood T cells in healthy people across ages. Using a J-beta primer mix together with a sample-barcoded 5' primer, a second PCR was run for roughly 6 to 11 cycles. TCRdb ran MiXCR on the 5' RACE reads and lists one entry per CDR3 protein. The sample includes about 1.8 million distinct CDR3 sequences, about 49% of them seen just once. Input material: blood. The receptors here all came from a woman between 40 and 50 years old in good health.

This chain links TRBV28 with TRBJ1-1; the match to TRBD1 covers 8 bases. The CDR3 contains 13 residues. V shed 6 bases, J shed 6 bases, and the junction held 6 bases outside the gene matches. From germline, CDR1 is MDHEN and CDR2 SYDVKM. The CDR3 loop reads CASSFRGQAEAFF. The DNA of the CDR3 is TGTGCCAGCAGCTTTCGGGGACAGGCTGAAGCTTTCTTT.

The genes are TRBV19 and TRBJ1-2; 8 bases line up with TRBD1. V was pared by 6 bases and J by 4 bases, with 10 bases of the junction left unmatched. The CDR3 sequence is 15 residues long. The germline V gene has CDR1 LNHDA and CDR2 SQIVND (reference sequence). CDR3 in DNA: TGTGCCAGTAGCCGCCGGGACAGGAATTTCTATGGCTACACCTTC. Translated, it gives CASSRRDRNFYGYTF.

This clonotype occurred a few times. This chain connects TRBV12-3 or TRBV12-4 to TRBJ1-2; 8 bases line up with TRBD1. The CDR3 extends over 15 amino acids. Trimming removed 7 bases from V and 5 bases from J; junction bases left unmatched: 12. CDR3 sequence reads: CASNQQGVGGYGYTF. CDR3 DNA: TGTGCCAGCAACCAACAGGGGGTAGGAGGGTATGGCTACACCTTC.

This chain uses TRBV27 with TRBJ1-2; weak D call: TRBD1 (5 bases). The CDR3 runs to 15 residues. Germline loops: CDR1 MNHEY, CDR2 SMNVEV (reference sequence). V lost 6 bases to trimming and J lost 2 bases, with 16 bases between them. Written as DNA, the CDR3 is TGTGCCAGCAGCCCCGGAGGGGCGCAGAACTATGGCTACACCTTC. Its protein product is CASSPGGAQNYGYTF.

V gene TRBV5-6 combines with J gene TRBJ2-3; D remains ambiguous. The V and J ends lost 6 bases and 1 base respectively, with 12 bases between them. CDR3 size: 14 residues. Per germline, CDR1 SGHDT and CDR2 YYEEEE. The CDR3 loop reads CASTPAGRTDTQYF. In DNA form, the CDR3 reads TGTGCCAGCACCCCCGCAGGACGCACAGATACGCAGTATTTT.

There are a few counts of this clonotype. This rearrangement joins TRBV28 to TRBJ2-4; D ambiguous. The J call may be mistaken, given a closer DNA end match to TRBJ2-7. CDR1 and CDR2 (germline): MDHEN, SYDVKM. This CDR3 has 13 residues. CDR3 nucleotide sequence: TGTGCCAGCAGTTCGGCCCCACCGGGCGAGCAGTACTTC. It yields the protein CASSSAPPGEQYF.

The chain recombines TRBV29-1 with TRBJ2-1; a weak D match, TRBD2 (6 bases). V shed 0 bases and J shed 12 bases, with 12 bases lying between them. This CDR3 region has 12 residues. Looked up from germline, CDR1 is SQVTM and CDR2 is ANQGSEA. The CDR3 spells CSVEEDGGRQFF. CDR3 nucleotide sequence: TGCAGCGTTGAAGAGGACGGGGGAAGGCAGTTCTTC.

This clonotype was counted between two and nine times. The CDR3 reads CASRPGLAWDEQYF. CDR3 in DNA: TGTGCCAGCAGGCCGGGACTAGCGTGGGACGAGCAGTACTTC. The J gene is TRBJ2-7, the V gene TRBV27, with TRBD2 matching over 10 bases. CDR3 length equals 14 residues. Germline trimming cut 6 bases from V and 5 bases from J; bases unmatched to any gene: 7. Germline V gene data show CDR1 as MNHEY and CDR2 as SMNVEV (reference sequence).

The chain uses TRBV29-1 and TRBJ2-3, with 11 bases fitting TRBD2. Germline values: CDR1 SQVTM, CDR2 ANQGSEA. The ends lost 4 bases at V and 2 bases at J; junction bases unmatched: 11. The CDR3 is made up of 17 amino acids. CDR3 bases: TGCAGCGTTGGGTTAAAACTAGCGGGGGCTCCCACAGATACGCAGTATTTT. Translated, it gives CSVGLKLAGAPTDTQYF.

The CDR3 protein is CASSYSFHEQYF. The DNA for the CDR3 is TGTGCCAGCAGCTATAGCTTTCATGAGCAGTACTTC. The chain recombines TRBV7-2 with TRBJ2-7; D is unclear. This CDR3 contains 12 residues. Trimming removed 4 bases at V and 7 bases at J, with 11 bases between. Germline V gene data show CDR1 as SGHTA and CDR2 as FQGNSA.

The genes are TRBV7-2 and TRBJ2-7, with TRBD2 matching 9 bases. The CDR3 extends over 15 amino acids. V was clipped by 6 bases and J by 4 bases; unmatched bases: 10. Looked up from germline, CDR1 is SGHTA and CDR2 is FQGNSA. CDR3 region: CASSGGLANTYEQYF. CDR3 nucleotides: TGTGCCAGCAGTGGTGGACTAGCGAATACTTACGAGCAGTACTTC.

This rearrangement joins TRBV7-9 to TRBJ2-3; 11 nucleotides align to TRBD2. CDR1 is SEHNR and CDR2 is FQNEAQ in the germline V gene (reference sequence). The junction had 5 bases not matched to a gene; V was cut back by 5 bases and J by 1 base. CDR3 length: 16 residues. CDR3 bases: TGTGCCAGCAGCCTGGGACTAGCGGACGGCACAGATACGCAGTATTTT. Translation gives CASSLGLADGTDTQYF.

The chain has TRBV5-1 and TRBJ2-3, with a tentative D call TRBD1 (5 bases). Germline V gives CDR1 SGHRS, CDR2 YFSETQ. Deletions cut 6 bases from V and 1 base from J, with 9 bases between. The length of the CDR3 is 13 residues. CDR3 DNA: TGCGCCAGCAACCAACAGGGCACAGATACGCAGTATTTT. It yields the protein CASNQQGTDTQYF.

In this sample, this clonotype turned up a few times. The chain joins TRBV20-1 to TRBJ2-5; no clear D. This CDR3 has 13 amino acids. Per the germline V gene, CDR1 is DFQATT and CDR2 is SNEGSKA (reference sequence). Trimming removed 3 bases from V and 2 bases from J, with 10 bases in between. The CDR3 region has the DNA TGCAGTGCTAGTACCGGACGGCAAGAGACCCAGTACTTC. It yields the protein CSASTGRQETQYF.

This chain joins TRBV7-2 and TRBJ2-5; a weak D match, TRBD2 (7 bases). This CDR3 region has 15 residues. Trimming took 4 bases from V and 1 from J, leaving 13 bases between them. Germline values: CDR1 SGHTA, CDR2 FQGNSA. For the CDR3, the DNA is TGTGCCAGCAGCTGGGGGGGCGGTACCCAAGAGACCCAGTACTTC. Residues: CASSWGGGTQETQYF.

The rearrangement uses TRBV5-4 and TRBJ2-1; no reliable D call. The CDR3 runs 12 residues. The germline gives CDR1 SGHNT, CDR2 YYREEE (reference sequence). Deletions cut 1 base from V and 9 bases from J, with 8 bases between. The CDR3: CASSLTRTEQFF. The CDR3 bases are TGTGCCAGCAGCTTGACTCGCACTGAGCAGTTCTTC.

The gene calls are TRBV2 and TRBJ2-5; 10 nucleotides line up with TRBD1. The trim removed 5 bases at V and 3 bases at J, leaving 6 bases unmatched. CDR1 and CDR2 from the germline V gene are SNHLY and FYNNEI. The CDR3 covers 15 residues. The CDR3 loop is CASSTTGTGEETQYF. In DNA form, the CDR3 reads TGTGCCAGCAGTACCACCGGGACAGGGGAAGAGACCCAGTACTTC.

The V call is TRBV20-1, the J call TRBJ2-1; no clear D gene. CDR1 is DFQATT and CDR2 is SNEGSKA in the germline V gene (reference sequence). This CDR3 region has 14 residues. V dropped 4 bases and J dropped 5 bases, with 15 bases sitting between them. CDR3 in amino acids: CSAIKPEINNEQFF. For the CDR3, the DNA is TGCAGTGCTATTAAGCCAGAAATCAACAATGAGCAGTTCTTC.

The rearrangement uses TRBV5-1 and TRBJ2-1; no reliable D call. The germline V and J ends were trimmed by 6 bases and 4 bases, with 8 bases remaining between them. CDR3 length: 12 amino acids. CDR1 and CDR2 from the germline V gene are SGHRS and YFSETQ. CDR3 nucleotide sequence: TGCGCCAGCATAAGCCCTTACAATGAGCAGTTCTTC. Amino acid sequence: CASISPYNEQFF.

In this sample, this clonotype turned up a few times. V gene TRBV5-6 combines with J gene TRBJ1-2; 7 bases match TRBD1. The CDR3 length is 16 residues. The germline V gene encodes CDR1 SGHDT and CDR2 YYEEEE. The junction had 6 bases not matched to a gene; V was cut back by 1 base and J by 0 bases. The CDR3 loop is CASSLFGGQSNYGYTF. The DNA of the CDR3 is TGTGCCAGCAGCTTGTTTGGGGGACAGTCTAACTATGGCTACACCTTC.